This T cell receptor (beta chain) was sequenced for a study of T cells in Graves' hyperthyroidism and ophthalmopathy. CDR1 LGHNA and CDR2 YSLEER come from the germline V gene. This CDR3 region has 17 residues. V lost 1 base to trimming and J lost 2 bases; unmatched junction nucleotides: 10. Template material for amplifying TCR beta CDR3 regions consisted of RNA transcripts. HTBI primers were the set used in a first-round RT-PCR of the TCR CDR3. TCRdb fed the multiplex PCR reads into MiXCR, producing one record per CDR3 protein. This table holds about 400,000 distinct CDR3 sequences, 15% to 18% found once.

The receptor's source is a woman aged 18-35 years with Graves' hyperthyroidism. Sequencing input: blood. V and J are TRBV4-3 and TRBJ2-7; 8 bases are shared with TRBD1. The CDR3 loop is CASSQGSDRGNPYEQYF. The CDR3 nucleotides read TGCGCCAGCAGCCAAGGTTCTGACAGGGGCAACCCCTACGAGCAGTACTTC.